This T cell receptor (beta chain) is drawn from a study of blood T cells in healthy people across ages. This clonotype was recorded at least ten times. The antigen is not known. Using a J-beta primer mix together with a sample-barcoded 5' primer, a second PCR was run for roughly 6 to 11 cycles. A 12-random-nucleotide template-switch adaptor tagged each cDNA molecule. TCRdb called the 5' RACE reads again in MiXCR, with one record for every CDR3 protein. Among about 590,000 distinct CDR3 sequences, 25% to 35% were seen once, and the ten largest hold 15% to 17%. The V end lost 0 bases, the J end lost 10 bases, and 16 bases lay between the germline ends. The germline CDR1 and CDR2 sequences are MNHEY and SVGAGI. The CDR3 has 14 residues. Study-wide points: Observed TCR beta diversity showed a strong correlation with the percentage of naive T cells as measured by flow cytometry.

Each individual donor underwent a draw of approximately 10 milliliters of peripheral blood. Isolation recovered at least 6.5 million PBMCs from every sample. The gene calls are TRBV6-5 and TRBJ2-7, with a weak D call TRBD2 (7 bases). The origin of this receptor is a woman at least 80 years old in good health. Sequencing was performed on blood. The chain's CDR3 is CASSYSRGLPDQYF. The CDR3 coding sequence is TGTGCCAGCAGTTACTCGCGGGGGCTCCCCGACCAGTACTTC.